The 29 T cell receptor beta chains below all came from one sample that was sequenced in a study of blood T cell repertoires in COVID-19. The repertoire was sequenced with immunoSEQ multiplex PCR; TCRdb's copy has only in-frame clones and lacks some. The data contain a few hundred thousand clones, approximately 81% of them singletons. The specimen was peripheral blood. The receptors stem from a woman aged 18-29 years with acute or convalescent COVID-19.

This chain joins TRBV2 and TRBJ2-2, with 8 bases lining up with TRBD2. The CDR3 consists of 14 residues. Germline trimming cut 7 bases from V and 5 bases from J; bases unmatched to any gene: 6. Germline-derived CDR1 and CDR2 are SNHLY and FYNNEI. CDR3 nucleotide sequence: TGTGCCAGCAAGGCGGGGGGCGGAACCGGGGAGCTGTTTTTT. Protein sequence: CASKAGGGTGELFF.

This rearrangement joins TRBV9 to TRBJ2-5, with a tentative D call TRBD1 (5 bases). Germline V gene data show CDR1 as SGDLS and CDR2 as YYNGEE. V shed 0 bases and J shed 3 bases, with 6 bases lying between them. This CDR3 has 13 amino acids. CDR3 DNA: TGTGCCAGCAGCGTAGAGGGGAAAGAGACCCAGTACTTC. Its protein product is CASSVEGKETQYF.

The rearrangement joins TRBV28 to TRBJ2-5, with 9 bases matching TRBD1. The germline V gene encodes CDR1 MDHEN and CDR2 SYDVKM. Trimming removed 5 bases from V and 5 bases from J; junction bases left unmatched: 9. The CDR3 is made up of 15 amino acids. The CDR3 DNA is TGTGCCAGCAGTAAACCCGGGACAGGGTTGGAGACCCAGTACTTC. Amino acids: CASSKPGTGLETQYF.

Regarding this clone: The same CDR3 is also encoded by other DNA sequences in this sample. This chain joins TRBV18 and TRBJ1-2, with D maybe TRBD1 (5 bases). The CDR3 covers 16 residues. The V end was cut by 6 bases, the J end by 3 bases, with 20 bases between. In germline, CDR1 is KGHSH, CDR2 LQKENI. CDR3 in DNA: TGTGCCAGCTCGCCATTGGGCAGAGGGGAGGACTATGGCTACACCTTC. As protein: CASSPLGRGEDYGYTF.

This chain uses TRBV7-2 with TRBJ2-7, with 9 nucleotides matching TRBD1. V was pared by 5 bases and J by 3 bases, with 2 bases of the junction left unmatched. Germline V gene data show CDR1 as SGHTA and CDR2 as FQGNSA. The CDR3 extends over 13 amino acids. This CDR3 is CASSVTGGYEQYF. The CDR3 nucleotides read TGTGCCAGCAGCGTGACAGGGGGCTACGAGCAGTACTTC.

The chain joins TRBV19 to TRBJ1-4; D uncertain. Trimming took off 6 bases at V and 6 bases at J, with 20 bases between the two ends. This CDR3 has 16 amino acids. Germline V gives CDR1 LNHDA, CDR2 SQIVND (reference sequence). CDR3 sequence (DNA): TGTGCCAGTAGCAGTATGGGTGCGGATAGGTATGAAAAACTGTTTTTT. Translation gives CASSSMGADRYEKLFF.

The V and J genes are TRBV2 and TRBJ1-6; 7 bases agree with TRBD1. CDR3 length equals 15 residues. The V and J ends lost 6 bases and 9 bases, in that order; junction bases with no gene match: 11. From germline, CDR1 is SNHLY and CDR2 FYNNEI. CDR3 DNA: TGTGCCAGCAGCGGGGACAGAACCATCAGTTCACCCCTCCACTTT. It specifies CASSGDRTISSPLHF.

V usage is TRBV7-3 and J usage is TRBJ2-3, with 11 bases fitting TRBD2. The length of the CDR3 is 15 residues. Germline CDR1 and CDR2: SGHTA and FQGTGA. Unmatched junction bases numbered 5, after V lost 5 bases and J lost 4 bases. CDR3 amino acids: CASSQLAGVPDTQYF. As DNA, the CDR3 is TGTGCCAGCAGCCAACTAGCGGGAGTCCCAGATACGCAGTATTTT.

Worth noting for this clone: The junction and the germline gene differ at one end; a read error may be behind it. The genes are TRBV28 and TRBJ1-4; tentatively, D is TRBD1 (5 bases). This CDR3 has 15 amino acids. Germline V gene sequence: CDR1 MDHEN, CDR2 SYDVKM. CDR3 residues: CANSLYDSFNEKLFF. The CDR3 bases are TGTGCCAACAGTCTTTACGACAGTTTTAATGAAAAACTGTTTTTT.

The genes are TRBV6-6 and TRBJ1-5; D is unresolved. The CDR3 extends over 16 amino acids. Trimming pared 4 bases from V and 2 bases from J, leaving 15 bases between. Germline V CDR1 and CDR2: MNHNY, SVGAGI (reference sequence). CDR3 amino acids: CASSFLQDSGNQPQHF. CDR3 nucleotides: TGTGCCAGCAGTTTCCTCCAGGACTCGGGCAATCAGCCCCAGCATTTT.

The CDR3 DNA sequence: TGCGCCAGCAGGGATGTTAGCGGGGGCCACCAAGAGACCCAGTACTTC. Protein: CASRDVSGGHQETQYF. This chain connects TRBV10-2 to TRBJ2-5, with 9 bases aligning to TRBD2. The CDR3 sequence is 16 residues long. V shed 6 bases, J shed 0 bases, and the junction held 8 bases outside the gene matches. Germline lookup yields CDR1 WSHSY and CDR2 SAAADI.

The chain couples TRBV3-1 (or the pseudogene TRBV3-2) to TRBJ2-7; 10 positions match TRBD2. Germline trimming cut 6 bases from V and 2 bases from J; bases unmatched to any gene: 10. CDR1 LGHDT and CDR2 YNNKEL come from the germline V gene (reference sequence). This CDR3 has 16 amino acids. This CDR3 is CASSQTSGSATYEQYF. Written as DNA, the CDR3 is TGTGCCAGCAGTCAGACTAGCGGGTCCGCCACCTACGAGCAGTACTTC.

J is TRBJ2-7 and V is TRBV19; weak D call: TRBD2 (5 bases). The germline V gene has CDR1 LNHDA and CDR2 SQIVND (reference sequence). The CDR3 is made up of 14 amino acids. The V gene lost 6 bases and the J gene lost 3 bases, with 15 bases spanning the gap. CDR3 loop: CASSPDGKFYEQYF. For the CDR3, the DNA is TGTGCCAGTAGCCCGGACGGGAAATTCTACGAGCAGTACTTC.

The rearrangement uses TRBV3-1 (or the pseudogene TRBV3-2) and TRBJ1-2; 11 bases align to TRBD1. The germline gives CDR1 LGHDT, CDR2 YNNKEL (reference sequence). J was trimmed by 6 bases and V by 1 base; bases with no gene match: 7. The CDR3 runs 16 residues. The CDR3 DNA is TGTGCCAGCAGCCAAGTTGGACAGGGGGCGCATAATGGCTACACCTTC. Encoded protein: CASSQVGQGAHNGYTF.

The J gene is TRBJ2-3, the V gene TRBV29-1; D gene uncertain. The CDR3 totals 15 residues. Germline V gives CDR1 SQVTM, CDR2 ANQGSEA. Between the trimmed V and J ends, which lost 0 bases and 6 bases, there was a span of 16 bases. The CDR3 bases are TGCAGCGTTGAAGAAATGATCAGTGTGGAGGATACGCAGTATTTT. This codes for CSVEEMISVEDTQYF.

V is TRBV6-5 and J is TRBJ2-7; TRBD2 might be the D (6 bases). This CDR3 is built from 14 residues. V was cut by 1 base and J by 0 bases, with 7 bases left in between. Germline-derived CDR1 and CDR2 are MNHEY and SVGAGI. CDR3 bases: TGTGCCAGCAGTTACTACGGGGGCTCCTACGAGCAGTACTTC. This encodes CASSYYGGSYEQYF.

The gene calls are TRBV24-1 and TRBJ2-3; D remains ambiguous. The V end was cut by 7 bases, the J end by 6 bases, with 22 bases between. The CDR3 extends over 16 amino acids. CDR1 is KGHDR and CDR2 is SFDVKD in the germline V gene. The CDR3 DNA is TGTGCCACCAGCTCCCCCCCGGCGGTGGGTAGGGATACGCAGTATTTT. This encodes CATSSPPAVGRDTQYF.

The chain recombines TRBV6-6 with TRBJ1-5; the match to TRBD1 covers 7 bases. Trimming took 4 bases from V and 3 from J; bases not matched to a gene: 3. The germline V gene has CDR1 MNHNY and CDR2 SVGAGI (reference sequence). The CDR3 length is 14 residues. The CDR3 coding sequence is TGTGCCAGCAGTTGGGACAGCCCCAATCAGCCCCAGCATTTT. As protein: CASSWDSPNQPQHF.

The chain recombines TRBV6-6 with TRBJ2-3, with 9 bases aligning to TRBD1. The CDR3 contains 15 residues. The V gene's germline CDR1 is MNHNY and CDR2 SVGAGI (reference sequence). With V trimmed by 8 bases and J by 5 bases, 11 bases remained unmatched. This CDR3 is CASGAGTGFIDTQYF. The CDR3 DNA reads as TGTGCCAGCGGCGCGGGGACAGGGTTTATAGATACGCAGTATTTT.

The CDR3 DNA follows: TGTGCCACCAGGGACAGGGGTTTGTACAATGAGCAGTTCTTC. Translated, it gives CATRDRGLYNEQFF. J is TRBJ2-1 and V is TRBV24-1; 9 positions match TRBD1. The CDR3 has 14 amino acids. The J segment lost 4 bases and the V segment lost 7 bases, leaving 4 bases of the junction unmatched. CDR1 KGHDR and CDR2 SFDVKD come from the germline V gene.

The rearrangement uses TRBV9 and TRBJ2-1; 11 bases fit TRBD2. The CDR3 runs to 15 residues. From germline, CDR1 is SGDLS and CDR2 YYNGEE. Germline trimming cut 0 bases from V and 8 bases from J; bases unmatched to any gene: 4. The CDR3 is CASSVELAGVDEQFF. CDR3 nucleotide sequence: TGTGCCAGCAGCGTAGAACTAGCGGGAGTGGATGAGCAGTTCTTC.

The rearrangement joins TRBV9 to TRBJ1-2, with D hard to call. This CDR3 spans 12 amino acids. Germline lookup yields CDR1 SGDLS and CDR2 YYNGEE. V lost 3 bases and J 7 bases, leaving 10 bases between the germline ends. The CDR3 region has the DNA TGTGCCAGCAGCGCCCGGGAGGGTGGCTACACCTTC. Translating gives CASSAREGGYTF.

In DNA, the CDR3 is TGCAGCGGGGTCGACAGGAACACTGAAGCTTTCTTT. Translating it yields CSGVDRNTEAFF. This chain links TRBV29-1 with TRBJ1-1; perhaps TRBD1 as D (5 bases). CDR3 length: 12 residues. Germline CDR1 reads SQVTM; CDR2 reads ANQGSEA. Trimming left V 7 bases short and J 1 base short, with 10 bases between.

CDR3 nucleotides: TGTGCCAGCTTGAAACCCGGAGGGACAGGGAAAACCGGGGAGCTGTTTTTT. Protein product: CASLKPGGTGKTGELFF. The chain links TRBV27 to TRBJ2-2, with TRBD1 identical over 9 bases. Per the germline V gene, CDR1 is MNHEY and CDR2 is SMNVEV (reference sequence). There are 17 residues in the CDR3. J lost 5 bases, V lost 8 bases, and 15 bases had no gene match.

V usage is TRBV6-5 and J usage is TRBJ2-7; tentative D call: TRBD2 (5 bases). This CDR3 has 12 amino acids. Germline V gives CDR1 MNHEY, CDR2 SVGAGI. V was shortened by 8 bases and J by 3 bases, with 11 bases between the two germline ends. The DNA for the CDR3 is TGTGCCAGCGTTTTGGGAGACTACGAGCAGTACTTC. Protein product: CASVLGDYEQYF.

This rearrangement joins TRBV9 to TRBJ2-3, with TRBD2 matching over 15 bases. Per germline, CDR1 SGDLS and CDR2 YYNGEE. V was clipped by 3 bases and J by 1 base; unmatched bases: 3. CDR3 length: 17 amino acids. CDR3 protein: CASSERTSGGGTDTQYF. The CDR3 DNA is TGTGCCAGCAGCGAACGGACTAGCGGGGGGGGCACAGATACGCAGTATTTT.

This rearrangement joins TRBV24-1 to TRBJ2-3; a weak D match, TRBD1 (5 bases). The CDR3 is 16 residues long. V was shortened by 3 bases and J by 0 bases, with 12 bases between the two germline ends. Per the germline V gene, CDR1 is KGHDR and CDR2 is SFDVKD. CDR3 nucleotides: TGTGCCACCAGTGATAACTCTCAGGGAAGCACAGATACGCAGTATTTT. This sequence encodes CATSDNSQGSTDTQYF.

The chain carries TRBV4-1 and TRBJ1-3; TRBD1 matches at 12 bases. The junction had 8 bases not matched to a gene; V was cut back by 0 bases and J by 8 bases. In germline, CDR1 is MGHRA, CDR2 YSYEKL. The CDR3 is made up of 17 amino acids. The CDR3 bases are TGCGCCAGCAGCCAAGATAGGGACAGGGGGCTGTGGGACACCATATATTTT. This gives the protein CASSQDRDRGLWDTIYF.

The rearrangement links TRBV21-1 to TRBJ2-1; the tabulated D call, TRBD2, remains unverified against the DNA. TRBV21-1 is tagged as a pseudogene. This CDR3 spans 17 amino acids. CDR3 region: CASSKVILAGGENEQFF. The CDR3 DNA reads TGTGCCAGCAGCAAAGTTATACTAGCGGGGGGAGAGAATGAGCAGTTCTTC.